These 30 T cell receptor beta chains originate from one sample sequenced in a study of blood T cell repertoires in COVID-19. The data were produced by immunoSEQ multiplex PCR, yet TCRdb's version contains in-frame clones alone and is incomplete. The sample gives about 130,000 clones, about nine tenths of which show up once; 9% to 12% is in the top ten. The sequenced sample was peripheral blood. These receptor sequences come from a man aged 50 to 60 with acute or convalescent COVID-19.

This clone was recorded a few times. J is TRBJ1-1 and V is TRBV6-6, with D possibly matching TRBD1 (5 bases). Germline V gene sequence: CDR1 MNHNY, CDR2 SVGAGI (reference sequence). Trimming took off 8 bases at V and 3 bases at J, with 10 bases between the two ends. The CDR3 has 12 residues. The chain's CDR3 is CASGSGYTEAFF. Written as DNA, the CDR3 is TGTGCCAGCGGGTCAGGGTACACTGAAGCTTTCTTT.

V is TRBV27 and J is TRBJ1-1, with TRBD1 matching over 7 bases. Trimming at V came to 5 bases and at J to 1 base, leaving 10 bases not matched to a gene. This CDR3 has 16 amino acids. CDR1 MNHEY and CDR2 SMNVEV come from the germline V gene (reference sequence). CDR3 sequence: CASSPPQGKGNTEAFF. CDR3 nucleotides: TGTGCCAGCAGTCCCCCACAGGGGAAAGGGAACACTGAAGCTTTCTTT.

The genes are TRBV2 and TRBJ1-2, with D unresolved. The CDR3 contains 13 residues. Trimming stripped 0 bases from V and 6 bases from J, with 8 bases between. CDR1 is SNHLY and CDR2 is FYNNEI in the germline V gene. CDR3 coding DNA: TGTGCCAGCAGTGAAGCCAGAAGCGATGGCTACACCTTC. Translating it yields CASSEARSDGYTF.

This clone came up once. V and J are TRBV5-1 and TRBJ2-7, with D perhaps matching TRBD2 (5 bases). The V end was cut by 5 bases, the J end by 4 bases, with 16 bases between. The CDR3 sequence is 14 residues long. Germline lookup yields CDR1 SGHRS and CDR2 YFSETQ. As DNA, the CDR3 is TGCGCCAGCAGTTTTGGTACAGCGGCTTACGAGCAGTACTTC. Protein product: CASSFGTAAYEQYF.

The chain has TRBV11-3 and TRBJ2-1, with 8 nucleotides matching TRBD1. Germline CDR1 and CDR2: SGHNT and YENEEA. The CDR3 sequence is 14 residues long. J was trimmed by 8 bases and V by 4 bases; bases with no gene match: 7. CDR3 DNA sequence: TGTGCCAGCAGCTCTCGACAGGGGAGCGATGAGCAGTTCTTC. Translated, it gives CASSSRQGSDEQFF. The whole variable domain, filled in from reference TRBV11-3 and TRBJ2-1, reads EAGVVQSPRYKIIEKKQPVAFWCNPISGHNTLYWYLQNLGQGPELLIRYENEEAVDDSQLPKDRFSAERLKGVDSTLKIQPAELGDSAVYLCASSSRQGSDEQFFGPGTRLTVL.

The rearrangement links TRBV5-4 to TRBJ1-1; D is unresolved. The germline CDR1 and CDR2 sequences are SGHNT and YYREEE (reference sequence). The CDR3 totals 14 residues. Trimming pared 4 bases from V and 3 bases from J, leaving 13 bases between. The CDR3, as DNA: TGTGCCAGCAGCCCCAGAGAACGGGACACTGAAGCTTTCTTT. Translation: CASSPRERDTEAFF.

This sequence joins TRBV7-2 and TRBJ1-2; D is uncertain. CDR1 is SGHTA and CDR2 is FQGNSA in the germline V gene. The V end was cut by 2 bases, the J end by 0 bases, with 7 bases between. This CDR3 is 14 amino acids long. CDR3 amino acids: CASSLSTSNYGYTF. The CDR3 bases are TGTGCCAGCAGCTTATCGACATCTAACTATGGCTACACCTTC.

V and J are TRBV4-1 and TRBJ2-6, with TRBD1 as a possible D gene (5 bases). Per germline, CDR1 MGHRA and CDR2 YSYEKL. The CDR3 extends over 16 amino acids. Deletions cut 3 bases from V and 0 bases from J, with 9 bases between. The CDR3 sequence is CASSQPTVSGANVLTF. The CDR3 region has the DNA TGCGCCAGCAGCCAGCCGACAGTCTCTGGGGCCAACGTCCTGACTTTC.

The rearrangement uses TRBV28 and TRBJ1-1; D possibly corresponds to TRBD1 (5 bases). The CDR3 is 13 residues long. V lost 7 bases, J lost 1 base, and 10 bases lay in between. Germline assignment: CDR1 MDHEN and CDR2 SYDVKM. In DNA form, the CDR3 reads TGTGCCAGCATTGGCGGGGGGAACACTGAAGCTTTCTTT. Its protein product is CASIGGGNTEAFF.

Only one count was recorded for this clone. The genes are TRBV18 and TRBJ1-2, with D tentatively TRBD1 (6 bases). This CDR3 region has 15 residues. The germline CDR1 and CDR2 sequences are KGHSH and LQKENI. The V end lost 4 bases, the J end lost 8 bases, and 20 bases lay between the germline ends. DNA for the CDR3: TGTGCCAGCTCACAGGTTTTCCAGGGGTCTGAAGGCTACACCTTC. Protein product: CASSQVFQGSEGYTF.

The V and J genes are TRBV7-2 and TRBJ1-5; possible D gene TRBD1, 6 bases. V was pared by 6 bases and J by 4 bases, with 10 bases between. Germline CDR1 is SGHTA and CDR2 is FQGNSA. This CDR3 is built from 13 residues. The CDR3 sequence: CASRAGANQPQHF. CDR3 DNA sequence: TGTGCCAGCAGGGCAGGGGCGAATCAGCCCCAGCATTTT.

The chain recombines TRBV27 with TRBJ2-4; TRBD1 matches at 7 bases. CDR1 and CDR2 (germline): MNHEY, SMNVEV (reference sequence). The CDR3 contains 16 residues. Germline trimming cut 3 bases from V and 7 bases from J; bases unmatched to any gene: 12. CDR3 loop: CASSFQLGGFGNIQYF. The CDR3 DNA reads as TGTGCCAGCAGTTTCCAGCTAGGGGGCTTCGGGAACATTCAGTACTTC.

V usage is TRBV6-1 and J usage is TRBJ1-3, with TRBD1 matching over 7 bases. This CDR3 has 17 residues. The ends lost 4 bases at V and 0 bases at J; junction bases unmatched: 9. Looked up from germline, CDR1 is MNHNS and CDR2 is SASEGT. DNA of the CDR3: TGTGCCAGCAGTGGCCGGGACAGCAACGACTCTGGAAACACCATATATTTT. Its protein is CASSGRDSNDSGNTIYF.

The chain recombines TRBV9 with TRBJ1-2, with D perhaps matching TRBD1 (5 bases). From germline, CDR1 is SGDLS and CDR2 YYNGEE. CDR3 length equals 13 residues. V lost 5 bases to trimming and J lost 5 bases, with 13 bases between them. As DNA, the CDR3 is TGTGCCAGCAGTTTCGGGGAGGGGTATGGCTACACCTTC. It encodes CASSFGEGYGYTF. Looking up the rest from reference TRBV9 and TRBJ1-2 gives the full variable domain: DSGVTQTPKHLITATGQRVTLRCSPRSGDLSVYWYQQSLDQGLQFLIQYYNGEERAKGNILERFSAQQFPDLHSELNLSSLELGDSALYFCASSFGEGYGYTFGSGTRLTVV.

This sequence joins TRBV11-2 and TRBJ2-5; D uncertain. The CDR3 has 13 residues. The germline V gene has CDR1 SGHAT and CDR2 FQNNGV. Trimming cost V 5 bases and J 5 bases, with 12 bases left between them. The CDR3 region is CASSQERSETQYF. DNA of the CDR3: TGTGCCAGCAGCCAAGAAAGGAGTGAGACCCAGTACTTC. Combining the CDR3 with reference TRBV11-2 and TRBJ2-5 gives the whole variable domain EAGVAQSPRYKIIEKRQSVAFWCNPISGHATLYWYQQILGQGPKLLIQFQNNGVVDDSQLPKDRFSAERLKGVDSTLKIQPAKLEDSAVYLCASSQERSETQYFGPGTRLLVL.

The V gene is TRBV5-1, the J gene TRBJ2-5; weak D call: TRBD1 (5 bases). Germline V CDR1 and CDR2: SGHRS, YFSETQ. This CDR3 is built from 16 residues. V lost 2 bases to trimming and J lost 5 bases, with 19 bases between them. Written as DNA, the CDR3 is TGCGCCAGCAGCTTCGACCCTCAGGGTCCCGGGGAGACCCAGTACTTC. This codes for CASSFDPQGPGETQYF.

This chain links TRBV6-5 with TRBJ1-4; tentative D call: TRBD1 (5 bases). The CDR3 totals 11 residues. Trimming took 7 bases from V and 14 from J, leaving 14 bases between them. Germline assignment: CDR1 MNHEY and CDR2 SVGAGI. The chain's CDR3 is CASMVGGSLFF. The CDR3 DNA is TGTGCCAGCATGGTCGGGGGTAGTCTGTTTTTT.

The chain recombines TRBV28 with TRBJ2-3; TRBD2 matches 14 bases. CDR1 and CDR2 (germline): MDHEN, SYDVKM. This CDR3 has 16 amino acids. The trim removed 0 bases at V and 7 bases at J, leaving 3 bases unmatched. For the CDR3, the DNA is TGTGCCAGCAGTTTATGGACTAGCGGGAGGGCCAATACGCAGTATTTT. Translating it yields CASSLWTSGRANTQYF.

The chain links TRBV3-1 (or the pseudogene TRBV3-2) to TRBJ2-1; no definite D call. There are 16 residues in the CDR3. Trimming left V 5 bases short and J 1 base short, with 15 bases between. Germline V gene data show CDR1 as LGHDT and CDR2 as YNNKEL (reference sequence). Here the CDR3 reads CASSSSSVMSYNEQFF. The CDR3 DNA reads as TGTGCCAGCAGCAGCTCGAGCGTTATGTCCTACAATGAGCAGTTCTTC.

V gene TRBV2 combines with J gene TRBJ1-1; TRBD1 matches 7 bases. Germline assignment: CDR1 SNHLY and CDR2 FYNNEI. This CDR3 is 12 amino acids long. Trimming at V came to 4 bases and at J to 9 bases, leaving 5 bases not matched to a gene. CDR3 protein: CASSGQGQQAFF. CDR3 sequence (DNA): TGTGCCAGCAGTGGACAGGGCCAACAAGCTTTCTTT.

This clone was recorded a few times. The chain carries TRBV7-9 and TRBJ1-5; D call uncertain. The CDR3 runs to 12 residues. Germline V gene sequence: CDR1 SEHNR, CDR2 FQNEAQ (reference sequence). Trimming removed 6 bases from V and 6 bases from J, with 9 bases in between. The CDR3 here is CASSPAGQPQHF. The CDR3 DNA is TGTGCCAGCAGTCCCGCCGGTCAGCCCCAGCATTTT.

J is TRBJ1-2 and V is TRBV18, with D possibly matching TRBD1 (5 bases). There are 13 residues in the CDR3. V was clipped by 3 bases and J by 8 bases, with 13 bases between them. Per the germline V gene, CDR1 is KGHSH and CDR2 is LQKENI. The CDR3 DNA reads as TGTGCCAGCTCACCCGACGGGGGACGGGGCTACACCTTC. It specifies CASSPDGGRGYTF.

The CDR3 loop reads CASSGTGTGVRNNYGYTF. CDR3 DNA sequence: TGTGCCAGCAGTGGCACCGGGACAGGGGTTCGGAATAACTATGGCTACACCTTC. The genes are TRBV27 and TRBJ1-2; 10 bases map to TRBD1. Trimming at V came to 5 bases and at J to 1 base, leaving 13 bases not matched to a gene. The CDR3 contains 18 residues. In germline, CDR1 is MNHEY, CDR2 SMNVEV (reference sequence).

The chain uses TRBV5-1 and TRBJ1-2, with D tentatively TRBD1 (5 bases). CDR1 is SGHRS and CDR2 is YFSETQ in the germline V gene. The germline V and J ends were trimmed by 0 bases and 7 bases, with 19 bases remaining between them. The CDR3 runs to 16 residues. CDR3 amino acids: CASSLGRGLVVGGYTF. The CDR3 DNA reads as TGCGCCAGCAGCTTGGGTAGGGGTCTGGTGGTTGGTGGCTACACCTTC.

V gene TRBV27 combines with J gene TRBJ1-2; no clear D gene. The V end lost 5 bases, the J end lost 4 bases, and 14 bases lay between the germline ends. The CDR3 consists of 14 residues. CDR1 MNHEY and CDR2 SMNVEV come from the germline V gene (reference sequence). CDR3 bases: TGTGCCAGCAGTAGAACCGGGTCCGGCTATGGCTACACCTTC. This sequence encodes CASSRTGSGYGYTF.

This rearrangement joins TRBV15 to TRBJ1-2; D perhaps matches TRBD1 (6 bases). Germline-derived CDR1 and CDR2 are LNHNV and YYDKDF (reference sequence). The germline V and J ends were trimmed by 3 bases and 8 bases, with 13 bases remaining between them. The CDR3 totals 13 residues. The CDR3 is CATSRITGYGYTF. CDR3 DNA: TGTGCCACCAGCAGGATCACAGGGTACGGCTACACCTTC.

The chain has TRBV2 and TRBJ1-4; perhaps TRBD1 as D (5 bases). Germline V gene data show CDR1 as SNHLY and CDR2 as FYNNEI. The CDR3 contains 16 residues. The V end lost 5 bases, the J end lost 4 bases, and 17 bases lay between the germline ends. The CDR3: CASSFKQGRGNEKLFF. For the CDR3, the DNA is TGTGCCAGCAGTTTTAAGCAGGGTAGGGGTAATGAAAAACTGTTTTTT.

The chain couples TRBV6-5 to TRBJ1-1, with a weak D call TRBD1 (5 bases). Germline assignment: CDR1 MNHEY and CDR2 SVGAGI. This CDR3 spans 13 amino acids. Trimming took 8 bases from V and 3 from J, leaving 13 bases between them. CDR3 sequence (DNA): TGTGCCAGCTCCAGTCAGGGATACACTGAAGCTTTCTTT. As protein: CASSSQGYTEAFF.

The rearrangement links TRBV21-1 to TRBJ2-7; the table's D call, TRBD2, was not checked against the DNA. TRBV21-1 has pseudogene status. The length of the CDR3 is 15 residues. The CDR3 sequence: CASSKECGDPYEQYF. CDR3 DNA: TGTGCCAGCAGCAAAGAGTGCGGCGATCCCTACGAGCAGTACTTC.

This chain links TRBV6-5 with TRBJ2-7; a weak D match, TRBD1 (5 bases). Germline V gives CDR1 MNHEY, CDR2 SVGAGI. There are 16 residues in the CDR3. V was clipped by 0 bases and J by 2 bases, with 14 bases between them. The CDR3 here is CASSYSPRQPAYEQYF. CDR3 in DNA: TGTGCCAGCAGTTACTCGCCTAGACAGCCAGCCTACGAGCAGTACTTC.